Below, 28 T cell receptor beta chains from the same sample are listed, as sequenced in a study of cytomegalovirus exposure and HLA in healthy donors. Amplification used 60 Vbeta primers and 13 Jbeta primers. Sequencing used immunoSEQ multiplex PCR; TCRdb keeps in-frame clones, though not all of them. The data show some 110,000 clones, with 70% to 75% seen just once and 2.8% held by the top ten. Sequenced material: PBMCs. These receptors were collected from a female donor in good health and CMV-seronegative.

V gene TRBV7-8 combines with J gene TRBJ2-7, with TRBD2 identical over 9 bases. The germline V gene encodes CDR1 SGHVS and CDR2 FQNEAQ. The CDR3 is 16 amino acids. The junction had 11 bases not matched to a gene; V was cut back by 5 bases and J by 3 bases. CDR3 in amino acids: CASSTGSGTSIYEQYF. The CDR3 DNA follows: TGTGCCAGCAGCACGGGCTCGGGGACTAGCATCTACGAGCAGTACTTC.

This chain uses TRBV11-3 with TRBJ2-6, with D possibly being TRBD2 (6 bases). Looked up from germline, CDR1 is SGHNT and CDR2 is YENEEA. This CDR3 spans 18 amino acids. Trimming cost V 1 base and J 4 bases, with 17 bases left between them. CDR3 loop: CASSLAGGLGSGANVLTF. The CDR3 region has the DNA TGTGCCAGCAGCTTAGCCGGGGGTCTGGGGTCCGGGGCCAACGTCCTGACTTTC.

This clone was counted a few times. The CDR3 nucleotides read TGCAGCGTTGAAACTAGCGGGAGCGACGAGCAGTACTTC. Protein product: CSVETSGSDEQYF. The chain links TRBV29-1 to TRBJ2-7, with TRBD2 matching 11 bases. CDR1 and CDR2 (germline): SQVTM, ANQGSEA. This CDR3 is built from 13 residues. The junction had 2 bases not matched to a gene; V was cut back by 2 bases and J by 5 bases.

This chain links TRBV6-1 with TRBJ1-2; 8 nucleotides align to TRBD1. After removal of 3 bases from V and 6 bases from J, the junction contained 9 bases not matched to a gene. This CDR3 is 15 amino acids long. CDR1 is MNHNS and CDR2 is SASEGT in the germline V gene. This CDR3 reads CASSEGTGPPNGYTF. The CDR3 DNA reads as TGTGCCAGCAGTGAGGGGACAGGCCCGCCCAATGGCTACACCTTC.

This clone turned up a few times. At one end, the junction sequence differs from germline, possibly due to a read error. The J gene is TRBJ2-1, the V gene TRBV7-9; D remains ambiguous. The CDR3 is made up of 12 amino acids. CDR1 and CDR2 (germline): SEHNR, FQNEAQ (reference sequence). The CDR3, as DNA: TGTTCCAGCAGCTCAACCTACAATGAGCAGTTCTTC. Its protein product is CSSSSTYNEQFF.

In this sample, this clone turned up a few times. The J gene is TRBJ2-1, the V gene TRBV25-1; D remains ambiguous. This CDR3 spans 15 amino acids. CDR1 and CDR2 from the germline V gene are MGHDK and SYGVNS. The V and J ends lost 7 bases and 0 bases respectively, with 13 bases between them. CDR3 protein: CASMSAESSYNEQFF. CDR3 sequence (DNA): TGTGCCAGCATGAGTGCGGAGAGCTCCTACAATGAGCAGTTCTTC.

The chain is built from TRBV18 and TRBJ2-5, with D possibly being TRBD1 (5 bases). V was clipped by 2 bases and J by 3 bases, with 13 bases between them. There are 15 residues in the CDR3. Germline V CDR1 and CDR2: KGHSH, LQKENI. The CDR3 loop is CASSPAPGREETQYF. The CDR3, as DNA: TGTGCCAGCTCACCAGCCCCCGGCAGGGAAGAGACCCAGTACTTC. Supplemented by reference TRBV18 and TRBJ2-5, the full variable domain reads NAGVMQNPRHLVRRRGQEARLRCSPMKGHSHVYWYRQLPEEGLKFMVYLQKENIIDESGMPKERFSAEFPKEGPSILRIQQVVRGDSAAYFCASSPAPGREETQYFGPGTRLLVL.

J is TRBJ2-3 and V is TRBV18; D is unclear. V lost 4 bases and J lost 0, with 11 bases in between. Germline CDR1 is KGHSH and CDR2 is LQKENI. The CDR3 spans 15 residues. The CDR3: CASSRVAVSTDTQYF. The DNA of the CDR3 is TGTGCCAGCTCACGTGTTGCGGTTAGCACAGATACGCAGTATTTT.

This clone was counted between two and nine times. The V call is TRBV6-6, the J call TRBJ2-2, with 13 bases matching TRBD2. The V segment lost 6 bases and the J segment 10 bases; nucleotides outside the gene matches: 8. The CDR3 is 15 residues long. CDR1 is MNHNY and CDR2 is SVGAGI in the germline V gene (reference sequence). This CDR3 reads CASRPGLAGVLELFF. CDR3 bases: TGTGCCAGCAGGCCCGGACTAGCGGGAGTTCTGGAGCTGTTTTTT.

The chain has TRBV27 and TRBJ2-1; 7 bases map to TRBD1. This CDR3 region has 15 residues. The V segment lost 6 bases and the J segment 4 bases; nucleotides outside the gene matches: 9. Germline CDR1 MNHEY, CDR2 SMNVEV (reference sequence). The CDR3 region has the DNA TGTGCCAGCAGATCCCGGGACAGCCGTTACAATGAGCAGTTCTTC. Amino acid sequence: CASRSRDSRYNEQFF.

V gene TRBV12-2 combines with J gene TRBJ2-7; the D call of TRBD2 is as the table states it, not checked on the DNA. TRBV12-2 is described as a pseudogene. The CDR3 sequence is 16 residues long. DNA for the CDR3: TGTGCAAGTCGCTTAGCGATGGGCGGGAGGCGCTACGAGCAGTACTTC. The encoded protein is CASRLAMGGRRYEQYF.

This clone was detected a few times. The chain recombines TRBV5-4 with TRBJ2-1; 9 bases fit TRBD2. This CDR3 contains 17 residues. The junction had 6 bases not matched to a gene; V was cut back by 0 bases and J by 2 bases. Germline V gives CDR1 SGHNT, CDR2 YYREEE (reference sequence). The CDR3 DNA follows: TGTGCCAGCAGCTTGGGAAGCGGGAGGCCCACCTACAATGAGCAGTTCTTC. Protein sequence: CASSLGSGRPTYNEQFF.

This clone was seen a few times. The chain couples TRBV6-4 to TRBJ2-5; 9 nucleotides line up with TRBD1. Germline V lookup: CDR1 MRHNA, CDR2 SNTAGT. The CDR3 is made up of 15 amino acids. V lost 5 bases to trimming and J lost 2 bases; unmatched junction nucleotides: 6. CDR3 DNA: TGTGCCAGCAGTCGGACAGGGGACCCACAAGAGACCCAGTACTTC. Its translation: CASSRTGDPQETQYF.

This chain uses TRBV21-1 with TRBJ2-1; TRBD1, the table's D call, lacks a check against the DNA. TRBV21-1 is tagged as a pseudogene. CDR3 length: 15 amino acids. The CDR3 nucleotides read TGTGCCAGCAGCAAAGGGGGCTCCTCCTACAATGAGCAGTTCTTC. Amino acid sequence: CASSKGGSSYNEQFF.

This clone was counted only a few times. V is TRBV10-3 and J is TRBJ2-5; the D gene is possibly TRBD1 (5 bases). Germline CDR1 ENHRY, CDR2 SYGVKD. V was pared by 7 bases and J by 5 bases, with 14 bases between. This CDR3 region has 13 residues. CDR3 region: CAITLGPSETQYF. DNA of the CDR3: TGTGCCATCACCCTGGGGCCAAGCGAGACCCAGTACTTC.

The J gene is TRBJ2-5, the V gene TRBV7-3, with a weak D call TRBD2 (7 bases). The CDR3 has 16 amino acids. Deletions cut 5 bases from V and 0 bases from J, with 16 bases between. Germline CDR1 and CDR2: SGHTA and FQGTGA. In DNA form, the CDR3 reads TGTGCCAGCAGCCTGGCAGGGAGGGGGTACCAAGAGACCCAGTACTTC. It translates to CASSLAGRGYQETQYF. Full variable domain (outside the CDR3, taken from reference TRBV7-3 and TRBJ2-5): GAGVSQTPSNKVTEKGKYVELRCDPISGHTALYWYRQSLGQGPEFLIYFQGTGAADDSGLPNDRFFAVRPEGSVSTLKIQRTERGDSAVYLCASSLAGRGYQETQYFGPGTRLLVL.

This clone was found once. The gene calls are TRBV7-9 and TRBJ1-2; D is possibly TRBD1 (5 bases). This CDR3 is built from 11 residues. Germline V gives CDR1 SEHNR, CDR2 FQNEAQ (reference sequence). Trimming cost V 3 bases and J 13 bases, with 12 bases left between them. The CDR3 is CASSFDSPPTF. The DNA for the CDR3 is TGTGCCAGCAGCTTCGACAGCCCGCCCACCTTC.

The CDR3 region is CASSYLTSGTPHEQFF. The CDR3, as DNA: TGTGCCAGCAGTTACTTGACTAGCGGTACTCCCCATGAGCAGTTCTTC. V is TRBV6-5 and J is TRBJ2-1, with TRBD2 identical over 9 bases. The length of the CDR3 is 16 residues. V was pared by 1 base and J by 8 bases, with 9 bases of the junction left unmatched. Germline V gene data show CDR1 as MNHEY and CDR2 as SVGAGI.

This clone has only a few counts. The chain recombines TRBV5-1 with TRBJ2-5; 8 bases are a match to TRBD2. V lost 2 bases, J lost 3 bases, and 3 bases stayed unmatched. The germline V gene has CDR1 SGHRS and CDR2 YFSETQ. There are 14 residues in the CDR3. The CDR3: CASSFQAGEETQYF. DNA for the CDR3: TGCGCCAGCAGCTTTCAAGCGGGAGAAGAGACCCAGTACTTC.

The V gene is TRBV4-1, the J gene TRBJ2-3; 10 bases fit TRBD2. Germline assignment: CDR1 MGHRA and CDR2 YSYEKL. Trimming at V came to 1 base and at J to 1 base, leaving 2 bases not matched to a gene. CDR3 length: 16 residues. The CDR3 protein is CASSQGSGRGTDTQYF. The CDR3 region has the DNA TGCGCCAGCAGCCAAGGCAGCGGGAGGGGCACAGATACGCAGTATTTT.

The genes are TRBV11-3 and TRBJ1-1; D is unclear. This CDR3 spans 13 amino acids. The germline V gene has CDR1 SGHNT and CDR2 YENEEA. V was clipped by 5 bases and J by 5 bases, with 12 bases between them. CDR3 sequence reads: CASSRSARTEAFF. CDR3 bases: TGTGCCAGCAGCCGCTCTGCCCGGACTGAAGCTTTCTTT. Together with reference TRBV11-3 and TRBJ1-1, the CDR3 gives the full variable domain: EAGVVQSPRYKIIEKKQPVAFWCNPISGHNTLYWYLQNLGQGPELLIRYENEEAVDDSQLPKDRFSAERLKGVDSTLKIQPAELGDSAVYLCASSRSARTEAFFGQGTRLTVV.

In nucleotides, the CDR3 is TGTGCCAGCACCGGCCGGAACAGGGAAAACAATGAGCAGTTCTTC. This gives the protein CASTGRNRENNEQFF. The chain joins TRBV28 to TRBJ2-1; TRBD1 is a possible D gene (6 bases). The CDR3 totals 15 residues. Per the germline V gene, CDR1 is MDHEN and CDR2 is SYDVKM. Trimming pared 7 bases from V and 5 bases from J, leaving 18 bases between.

The chain has TRBV6-1 and TRBJ2-1; possibly TRBD2 for D (6 bases). Between the trimmed V and J ends, which lost 6 bases and 8 bases, there was a span of 14 bases. This CDR3 contains 13 residues. Germline V gene data show CDR1 as MNHNS and CDR2 as SASEGT. CDR3 sequence: CASSLTSIYEQFF. The CDR3 region has the DNA TGTGCCAGCAGCTTAACTAGCATCTATGAGCAGTTCTTC.

The chain joins TRBV4-3 to TRBJ2-2, with 8 nucleotides matching TRBD2. The J segment lost 3 bases and the V segment lost 0 bases, leaving 3 bases of the junction unmatched. This CDR3 has 16 amino acids. Germline CDR1 is LGHNA and CDR2 is YSLEER. The CDR3 reads CASSQDLAGYTGELFF. The CDR3 DNA reads as TGCGCCAGCAGCCAAGATTTAGCGGGATACACCGGGGAGCTGTTTTTT.

The V and J genes are TRBV4-3 and TRBJ2-1; 10 bases line up with TRBD2. V dropped 0 bases and J dropped 7; count of bases not matched to a gene: 12. The CDR3 is 18 residues long. Germline V lookup: CDR1 LGHNA, CDR2 YSLEER. The CDR3 DNA follows: TGCGCCAGCAGCCAAGATTATCTACTAGCGGGGTCGAAAAATGAGCAGTTCTTC. It codes for CASSQDYLLAGSKNEQFF.

CDR3 amino acids: CASSLDRGKTYGYTF. The DNA of the CDR3 is TGTGCCAGCAGCTTAGACAGGGGGAAGACCTATGGCTACACCTTC. The chain employs TRBV5-4 and TRBJ1-2; 9 bases line up with TRBD1. CDR1 is SGHNT and CDR2 is YYREEE in the germline V gene (reference sequence). V was clipped by 2 bases and J by 4 bases; unmatched bases: 6. CDR3 length: 15 amino acids.

The chain is built from TRBV25-1 and TRBJ2-1; TRBD2 aligns across 10 bases. J lost 8 bases, V lost 2 bases, and 9 bases had no gene match. Germline values: CDR1 MGHDK, CDR2 SYGVNS. The CDR3 extends over 16 amino acids. The CDR3 sequence: CASSEQGSGRKDEQFF. The CDR3 DNA sequence: TGTGCCAGCAGTGAACAGGGTAGCGGGAGGAAAGATGAGCAGTTCTTC.

The chain employs TRBV5-1 and TRBJ2-7, with 9 bases that match TRBD2. Germline V gives CDR1 SGHRS, CDR2 YFSETQ. CDR3 size: 15 residues. After removal of 4 bases from V and 0 bases from J, the junction contained 5 bases not matched to a gene. The DNA for the CDR3 is TGCGCCAGCAGCCCAACTAGCGGGCACTCCTACGAGCAGTACTTC. Translating gives CASSPTSGHSYEQYF.